This T cell receptor beta chain was obtained from a study of blood T cell repertoires in COVID-19. At the level of the study: The origin of the acute and convalescent COVID-19 samples was the United States, Italy and Spain. The analysed material was cDNA or gDNA that came from T cells, B-cell-depleted T cells, or PBMCs.

Authors' analysis steps: Estimated nucleated cell counts came from reference gene primer amplification. Clones were sequenced by immunoSEQ multiplex PCR, and TCRdb holds only the in-frame ones, with some missing. D and trimming were read from the DNA, whereas the V and J calls and clone size are those reported in that table. The table lists under 140,000 clones, 88% of them singletons. The V segment lost 7 bases and the J segment 10 bases; nucleotides outside the gene matches: 8. The CDR3 length is 12 residues. In germline, CDR1 is SNHLY, CDR2 FYNNEI. Sequencing input: peripheral blood. The rearrangement links TRBV2 to TRBJ1-1; 8 bases match TRBD1. This clonotype was obtained from a woman between 50 and 59 years old with acute or convalescent COVID-19. Here the CDR3 DNA reads TGTGCCAGCAATACAGGGGGAGGAGTAGCTTTCTTT. It specifies CASNTGGGVAFF. Full variable domain (outside the CDR3, taken from reference TRBV2 and TRBJ1-1): EPEVTQTPSHQVTQMGQEVILRCVPISNHLYFYWYRQILGQKVEFLVSFYNNEISEKSEIFDDQFSVERPDGSNFTLKIRSTKLEDSAMYFCASNTGGGVAFFGQGTRLTVV.